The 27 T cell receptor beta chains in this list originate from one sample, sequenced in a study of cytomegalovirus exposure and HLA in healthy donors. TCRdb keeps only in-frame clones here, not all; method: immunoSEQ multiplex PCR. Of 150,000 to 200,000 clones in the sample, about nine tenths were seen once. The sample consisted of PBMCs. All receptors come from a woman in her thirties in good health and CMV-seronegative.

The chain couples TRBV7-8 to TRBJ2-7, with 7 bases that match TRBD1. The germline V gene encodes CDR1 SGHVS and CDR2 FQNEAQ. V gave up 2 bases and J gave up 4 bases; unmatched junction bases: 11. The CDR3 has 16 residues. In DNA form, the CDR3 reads TGTGCCAGCAGCTTATTGGTGGCAGGGGGTATGTACGAGCAGTACTTC. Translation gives CASSLLVAGGMYEQYF.

The CDR3 sequence: CASSLQGGMSPEAFF. The DNA for the CDR3 is TGCGCCAGCAGCTTACAAGGGGGAATGTCGCCTGAAGCTTTCTTT. The chain is built from TRBV5-1 and TRBJ1-1, with D maybe TRBD1 (6 bases). Looked up from germline, CDR1 is SGHRS and CDR2 is YFSETQ. The CDR3 extends over 15 amino acids. Deletions cut 2 bases from V and 6 bases from J, with 17 bases between.

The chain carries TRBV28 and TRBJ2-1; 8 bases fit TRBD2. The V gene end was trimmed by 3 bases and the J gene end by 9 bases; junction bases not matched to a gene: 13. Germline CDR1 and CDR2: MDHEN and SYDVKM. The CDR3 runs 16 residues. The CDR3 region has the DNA TGTGCCAGCAGTTTTCGGGCGGGAGGATCCGGCGGTGAGCAGTTCTTC. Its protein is CASSFRAGGSGGEQFF.

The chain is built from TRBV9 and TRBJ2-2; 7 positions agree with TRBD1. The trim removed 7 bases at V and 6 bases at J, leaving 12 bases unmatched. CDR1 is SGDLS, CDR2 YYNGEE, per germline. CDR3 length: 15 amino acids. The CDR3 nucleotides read TGTGCCAGCCGACCAGGGGGACAGAGTGCCGGGGAGCTGTTTTTT. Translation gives CASRPGGQSAGELFF. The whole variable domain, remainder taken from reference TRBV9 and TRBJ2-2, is DSGVTQTPKHLITATGQRVTLRCSPRSGDLSVYWYQQSLDQGLQFLIQYYNGEERAKGNILERFSAQQFPDLHSELNLSSLELGDSALYFCASRPGGQSAGELFFGEGSRLTVL.

The CDR3: CASIHRTGWDTEAFF. CDR3 bases: TGTGCCAGCATTCATAGGACAGGCTGGGACACTGAAGCTTTCTTT. The chain combines TRBV2 with TRBJ1-1; 7 bases fit TRBD1. Germline V gene lookup returns CDR1 SNHLY and CDR2 FYNNEI. This CDR3 spans 15 amino acids. V dropped 7 bases and J dropped 3; count of bases not matched to a gene: 11.

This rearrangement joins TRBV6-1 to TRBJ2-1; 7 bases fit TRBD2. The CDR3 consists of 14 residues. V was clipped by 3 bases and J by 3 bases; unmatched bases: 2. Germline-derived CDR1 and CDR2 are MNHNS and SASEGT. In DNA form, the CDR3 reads TGTGCCAGCAGTGAGCGGGGGAACTACAATGAGCAGTTCTTC. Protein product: CASSERGNYNEQFF.

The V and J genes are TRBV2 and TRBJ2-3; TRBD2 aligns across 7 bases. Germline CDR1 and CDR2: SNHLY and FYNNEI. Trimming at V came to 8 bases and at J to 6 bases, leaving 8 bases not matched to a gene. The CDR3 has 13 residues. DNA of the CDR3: TGTGCCAGCGGACGGAGGCGGGGGGATACGCAGTATTTT. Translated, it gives CASGRRRGDTQYF.

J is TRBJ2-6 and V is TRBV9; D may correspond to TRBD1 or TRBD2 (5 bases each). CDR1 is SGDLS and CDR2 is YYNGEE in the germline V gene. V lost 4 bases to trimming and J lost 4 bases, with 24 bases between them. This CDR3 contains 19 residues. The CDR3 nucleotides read TGTGCCAGCAGCTCAAGCCGGGACCTCCGGACCTCCGGGGCCAACGTCCTGACTTTC. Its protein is CASSSSRDLRTSGANVLTF.

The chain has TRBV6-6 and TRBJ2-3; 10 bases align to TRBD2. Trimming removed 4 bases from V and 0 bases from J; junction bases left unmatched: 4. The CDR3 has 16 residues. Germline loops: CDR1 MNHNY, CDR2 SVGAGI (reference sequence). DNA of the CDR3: TGTGCCAGCAGTTCCACTAGCGGGGCTAGCACAGATACGCAGTATTTT. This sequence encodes CASSSTSGASTDTQYF.

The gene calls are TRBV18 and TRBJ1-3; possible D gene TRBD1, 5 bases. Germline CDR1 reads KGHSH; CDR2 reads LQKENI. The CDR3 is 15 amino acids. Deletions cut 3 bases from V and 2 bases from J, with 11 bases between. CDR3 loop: CASSPPGATGNTIYF. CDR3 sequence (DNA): TGTGCCAGCTCACCCCCCGGGGCAACTGGAAACACCATATATTTT.

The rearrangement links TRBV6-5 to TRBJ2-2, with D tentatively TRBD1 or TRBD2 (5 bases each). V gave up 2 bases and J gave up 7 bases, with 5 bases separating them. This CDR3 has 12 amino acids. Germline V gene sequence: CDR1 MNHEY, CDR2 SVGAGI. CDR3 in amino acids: CASSYGGGELFF. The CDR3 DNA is TGTGCCAGCAGTTACGGGGGCGGGGAGCTGTTTTTT.

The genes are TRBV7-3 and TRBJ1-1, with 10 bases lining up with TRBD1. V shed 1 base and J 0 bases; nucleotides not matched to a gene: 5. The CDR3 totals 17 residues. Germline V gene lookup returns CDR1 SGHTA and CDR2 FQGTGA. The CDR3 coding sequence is TGTGCCAGCAGCTTAAATCCGACAGGGGGCCTGAACACTGAAGCTTTCTTT. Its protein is CASSLNPTGGLNTEAFF.

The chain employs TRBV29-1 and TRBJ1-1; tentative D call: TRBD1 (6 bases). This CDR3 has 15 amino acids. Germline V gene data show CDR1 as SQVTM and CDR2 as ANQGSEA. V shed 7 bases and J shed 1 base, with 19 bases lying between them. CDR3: CSASPGGGGNTEAFF. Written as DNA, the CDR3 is TGCAGCGCCTCACCGGGGGGCGGGGGGAACACTGAAGCTTTCTTT. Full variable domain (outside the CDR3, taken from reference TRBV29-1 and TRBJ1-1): SAVISQKPSRDICQRGTSLTIQCQVDSQVTMMFWYRQQPGQSLTLIATANQGSEATYESGFVIDKFPISRPNLTFSTLTVSNMSPEDSSIYLCSASPGGGGNTEAFFGQGTRLTVV.

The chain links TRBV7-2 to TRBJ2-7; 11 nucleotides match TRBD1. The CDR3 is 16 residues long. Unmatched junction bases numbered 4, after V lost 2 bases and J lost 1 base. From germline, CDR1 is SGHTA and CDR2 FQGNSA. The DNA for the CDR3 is TGTGCCAGCAGCTTAAGGACAGGGGGCGCTTCCTACGAGCAGTACTTC. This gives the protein CASSLRTGGASYEQYF.

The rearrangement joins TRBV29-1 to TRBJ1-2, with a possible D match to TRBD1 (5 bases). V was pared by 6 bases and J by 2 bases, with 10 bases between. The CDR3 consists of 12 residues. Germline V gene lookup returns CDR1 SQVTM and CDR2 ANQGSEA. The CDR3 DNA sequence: TGCAGCGTCGATGACAGCAACTATGGCTACACCTTC. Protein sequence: CSVDDSNYGYTF.

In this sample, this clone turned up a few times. Here the CDR3 reads CASSFGPTYQPQHF. CDR3 in DNA: TGTGCCAGCAGCTTCGGCCCTACCTATCAGCCCCAGCATTTT. The chain uses TRBV11-2 and TRBJ1-5; D is unresolved. Germline assignment: CDR1 SGHAT and CDR2 FQNNGV. Trimming pared 3 bases from V and 5 bases from J, leaving 11 bases between. This CDR3 is 14 amino acids long.

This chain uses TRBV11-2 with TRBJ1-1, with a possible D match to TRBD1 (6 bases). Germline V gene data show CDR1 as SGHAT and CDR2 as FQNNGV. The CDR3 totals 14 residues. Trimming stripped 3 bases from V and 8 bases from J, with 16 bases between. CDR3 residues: CASSFQIPGQEAFF. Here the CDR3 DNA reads TGTGCCAGCAGCTTCCAAATCCCGGGACAAGAAGCTTTCTTT.

The CDR3 spells CASSQVEQAVATNEKLFF. The CDR3 DNA is TGCGCCAGCAGCCAAGTGGAGCAGGCCGTGGCAACTAATGAAAAACTGTTTTTT. The J gene is TRBJ1-4, the V gene TRBV4-3; no firm D call. Trimming took off 1 base at V and 0 bases at J, with 15 bases between the two ends. Germline lookup yields CDR1 LGHNA and CDR2 YSLEER. This CDR3 region has 18 residues.

The CDR3 sequence: CASNARGGAYGYTF. The CDR3, as DNA: TGTGCCAGTAATGCACGTGGGGGGGCGTATGGCTACACCTTC. The V call is TRBV27, the J call TRBJ1-2, with a weak D call TRBD1 (6 bases). CDR1 is MNHEY and CDR2 is SMNVEV in the germline V gene (reference sequence). There are 14 residues in the CDR3. The V and J ends lost 9 bases and 5 bases respectively, with 19 bases between them.

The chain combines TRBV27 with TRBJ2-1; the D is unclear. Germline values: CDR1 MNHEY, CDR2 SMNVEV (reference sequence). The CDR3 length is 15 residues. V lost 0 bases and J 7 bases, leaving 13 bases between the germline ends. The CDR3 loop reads CASSLSYSSRNEQFF. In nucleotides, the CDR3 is TGTGCCAGCAGTTTATCGTATAGTAGTAGGAATGAGCAGTTCTTC.

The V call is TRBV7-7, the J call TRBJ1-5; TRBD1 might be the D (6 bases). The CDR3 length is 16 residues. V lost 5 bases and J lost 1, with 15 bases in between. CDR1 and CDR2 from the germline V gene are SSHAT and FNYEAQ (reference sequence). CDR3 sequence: CASSGQGRMSNQPQHF. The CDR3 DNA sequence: TGTGCCAGCAGCGGTCAGGGGAGGATGAGCAATCAGCCCCAGCATTTT.

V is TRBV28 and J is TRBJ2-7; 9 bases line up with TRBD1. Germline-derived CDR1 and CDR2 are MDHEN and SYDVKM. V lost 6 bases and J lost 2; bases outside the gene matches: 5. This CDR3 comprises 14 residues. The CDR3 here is CASRGGQGTYEQYF. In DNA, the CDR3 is TGTGCCAGCAGAGGTGGACAGGGGACCTACGAGCAGTACTTC.

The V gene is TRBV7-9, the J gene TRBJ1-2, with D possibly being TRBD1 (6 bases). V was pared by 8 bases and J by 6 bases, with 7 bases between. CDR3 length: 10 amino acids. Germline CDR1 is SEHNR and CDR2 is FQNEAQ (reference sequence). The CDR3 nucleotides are TGTGCCAGCGGGGGCAATGGCTACACCTTC. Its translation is CASGGNGYTF.

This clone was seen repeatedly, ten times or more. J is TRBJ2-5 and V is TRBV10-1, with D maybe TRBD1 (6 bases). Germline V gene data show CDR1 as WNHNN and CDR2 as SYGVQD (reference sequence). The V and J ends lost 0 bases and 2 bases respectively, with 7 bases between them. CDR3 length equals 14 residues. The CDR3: CASSESGAQETQYF. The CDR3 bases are TGCGCCAGCAGTGAGTCGGGGGCACAAGAGACCCAGTACTTC.

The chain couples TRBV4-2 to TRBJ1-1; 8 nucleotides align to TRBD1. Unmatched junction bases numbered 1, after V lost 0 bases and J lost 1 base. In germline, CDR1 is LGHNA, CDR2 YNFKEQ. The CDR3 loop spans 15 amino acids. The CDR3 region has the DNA TGTGCCAGCAGCCAAGATGGGACAGGGAACACTGAAGCTTTCTTT. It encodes CASSQDGTGNTEAFF.

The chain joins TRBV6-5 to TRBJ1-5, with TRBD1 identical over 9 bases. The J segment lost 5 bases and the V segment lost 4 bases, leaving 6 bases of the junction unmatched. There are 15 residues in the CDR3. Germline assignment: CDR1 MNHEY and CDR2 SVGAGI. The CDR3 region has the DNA TGTGCCAGCAGTTCTACAGGGGGCGCGTATCAGCCCCAGCATTTT. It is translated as CASSSTGGAYQPQHF.

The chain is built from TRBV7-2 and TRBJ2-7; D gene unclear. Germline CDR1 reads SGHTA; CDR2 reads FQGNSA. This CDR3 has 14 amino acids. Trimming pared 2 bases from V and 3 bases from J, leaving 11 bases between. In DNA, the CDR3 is TGTGCCAGCAGCTTATATTTATGGGACTACGAGCAGTACTTC. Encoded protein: CASSLYLWDYEQYF.